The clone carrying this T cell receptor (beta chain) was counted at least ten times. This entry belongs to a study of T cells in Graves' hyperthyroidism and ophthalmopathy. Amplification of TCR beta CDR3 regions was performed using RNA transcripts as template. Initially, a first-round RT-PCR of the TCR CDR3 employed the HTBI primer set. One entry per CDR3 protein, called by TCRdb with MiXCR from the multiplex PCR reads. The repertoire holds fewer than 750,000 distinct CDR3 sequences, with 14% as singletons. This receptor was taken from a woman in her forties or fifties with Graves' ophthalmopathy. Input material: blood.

CDR3 in DNA: TGTGCCAGCATAGAATACGGGGGGTTGAACACTGAAGCTTTCTTT. Translating it yields CASIEYGGLNTEAFF. The chain carries TRBV28 and TRBJ1-1; D may be TRBD1 (5 bases). Trimming stripped 7 bases from V and 0 bases from J, with 15 bases between. The CDR3 runs 15 residues. In germline, CDR1 is MDHEN, CDR2 SYDVKM.